This T cell receptor beta chain was sequenced during a study of T cell responses to AZD1222 COVID-19 vaccine (dated by TCRdb to the early 2020s). The study in broad terms: AZD1222 recipients whose second dose came at about 4 weeks and those whose second dose came at about 12 weeks were combined into one group, since spike-specific TCR depth and breadth did not differ between the two schedules. A total of about 230 trial participants underwent TCR sequencing, of whom around 200 received two doses of AZD1222 and about 25 received two doses of the MenACWY control vaccine. Trial participants were enrolled by age into subgroups of 18-55, 56-69 and 70-plus years, and 148, 28 and 57 TCR-sequenced participants, respectively, were included in these subgroups. Overall study outcomes, separate from this receptor: In the small 56-69-year group, the increase in depth fell short of significance, most likely because of low power. Conclusions about previously exposed vaccinees are limited because only a handful of AZD1222 recipients were SARS-CoV-2 seropositive at baseline. Vaccine-associated CD4 TCRs spanned the whole spike protein, with dominant responses in regions 160-218 and 743-854. Reportedly, almost half of the unique spike-specific TCRs recognized epitopes lying outside the regions that are mutated in the B.1.351 and B.1.1.7 variants. Because no samples from the day 14 peak response were available, repertoires could be characterized only after the peak T cell response. Participants were mostly white British, with more females than males. The authors suggested clonal diversity may have been underestimated. After two AZD1222 doses, both the breadth and the depth of spike-specific TCRs were significantly higher than at day 0 and than in MenACWY recipients.

Of note for this clone: There is no known antigen for this receptor. No per-base quality is available; no much larger clone lies one base away.

The CDR3 starts with the cysteine, ends with the phenylalanine, and has 14 residues. The only DNA kept is the CDR3, 42 bases in frame from the first base. The germline ends are 9 bases apart after V is trimmed by 6 bases and J by 0 bases. The germline V gene supplies CDR1 MNHEY and CDR2 SVGAGI. The CDR3 regions of human TCRbeta chains were subjected to immunosequencing. The original pipeline was this. TCRs in the repertoires were compared against a reference library of SARS-CoV-2-specific TCRs that had been generated with the MIRA antigen-specificity platform. Breadth was defined as the fraction of unique TCRs that were SARS-CoV-2-associated. Depth was defined as the fraction of total T cells that were SARS-CoV-2-associated. Using the MIRA data, each spike-specific TCR was mapped to the spike region that the TCR reacts to and placed in a CD4 or CD8 class. Log10-transformed breadth and depth values were compared by one-way ANOVA with Sidak's multiple comparisons tests. TCRdb provides this immuneACCESS table in a form limited to in-frame rearrangements. Some clones are lacking; in checked studies, under half of them reflect an unresolved V gene, and why the rest are absent is not known. V, J and clone size are those of that table, while D and trimming were read from the DNA. The sample table records around 100,000 clones; roughly 87% of these occur just once. The top ten constitute approximately 17% of the sample.

The sample's time point, from its label and the paper: baseline before first vaccination. Vaccinee samples came from UK trials COV001 and COV002, including a single-blind randomized controlled phase 2/3 trial of AZD1222 (ChAdOx1 nCoV-19) in healthy adults. For TCRbeta chain sequencing, PBMC samples from trial participants were taken at day 0 and at day 28 after the second dose. The origin of this receptor is an adult in good health. The rearrangement combines TRBV6-5 with TRBJ2-1; the D gene lacks a confident call. The sequencing here drew on peripheral blood, taken on day 0 of AZD1222 vaccination. For the CDR3, the sequence is CASSRASSYNEQFF. The DNA sequence follows: TGTGCCAGCAGCCGCGCGAGCTCCTACAATGAGCAGTTCTTC.